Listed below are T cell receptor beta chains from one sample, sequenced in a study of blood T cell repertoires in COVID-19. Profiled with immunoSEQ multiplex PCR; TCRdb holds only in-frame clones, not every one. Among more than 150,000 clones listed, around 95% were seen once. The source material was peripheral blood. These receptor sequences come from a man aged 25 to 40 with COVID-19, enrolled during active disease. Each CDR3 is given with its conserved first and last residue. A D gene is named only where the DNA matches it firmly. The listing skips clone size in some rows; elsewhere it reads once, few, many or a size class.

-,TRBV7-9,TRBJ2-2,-,TGTGCCAGCAGCTTCGGTGCGAACACCGGGGAGCTGTTTTTT,CASSFGANTGELFF
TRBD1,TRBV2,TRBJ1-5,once,TGTGCCAGCAGTGAAGATTCCCTAGGGGGCTTAAGCAATCAGCCCCAGCATTTT,CASSEDSLGGLSNQPQHF
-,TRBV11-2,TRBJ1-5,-,TGTGCCAGCAGCTTGTCTGGGGGCAGCAATCAGCCCCAGCATTTT,CASSLSGGSNQPQHF
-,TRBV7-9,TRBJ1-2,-,TGTGCCAGCACCCTGGGAGGGGCCCACTATGGCTACACCTTC,CASTLGGAHYGYTF
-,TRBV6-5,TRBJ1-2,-,TGTGCCAGCAGTAGTGTTCAGGGGTTCTATGGCTACACCTTC,CASSSVQGFYGYTF
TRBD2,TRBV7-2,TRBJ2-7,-,TGTGCCAGCAGCTTACTGAGCGGGGACTACGAGCAGTACTTC,CASSLLSGDYEQYF
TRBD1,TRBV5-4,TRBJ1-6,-,TGTGCCAGCAGCCCCCAGACAGGGGATAATTCACCCCTCCACTTT,CASSPQTGDNSPLHF
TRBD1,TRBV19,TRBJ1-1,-,TGTGCCAGTAGTATGGGACAGCTGAACACTGAAGCTTTCTTT,CASSMGQLNTEAFF
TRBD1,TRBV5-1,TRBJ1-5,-,TGCGCCAGCAGCTCCGGGACAGGGGTTTCGGAGCCCCAGCATTTT,CASSSGTGVSEPQHF
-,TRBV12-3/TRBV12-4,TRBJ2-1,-,TGTGCCAGCAGCCGCAGTACCTACAATGAGCAGTTCTTC,CASSRSTYNEQFF
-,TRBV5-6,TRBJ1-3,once,TGTGCCAGCAGCCCCAGGGGAAACACCATATATTTT,CASSPRGNTIYF
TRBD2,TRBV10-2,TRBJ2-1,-,TGCGCCAGCAGCGCCTCTAGCGGGCTGCAGTTCTTC,CASSASSGLQFF
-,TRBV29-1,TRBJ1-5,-,TGCAGCGTCGCCGGACGGGGAAATCAGCCCCAGCATTTT,CSVAGRGNQPQHF
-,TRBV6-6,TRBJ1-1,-,TGTGCCAGCACCCACGGAGGCAGATCGAACACTGAAGCTTTCTTT,CASTHGGRSNTEAFF
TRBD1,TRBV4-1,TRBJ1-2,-,TGCGCCAGCAGCTTACGGACAGGGATAGGGACTAACTATGGCTACACCTTC,CASSLRTGIGTNYGYTF
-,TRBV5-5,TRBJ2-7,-,TGTGCCAGCAGTCCAGCCTACGAGCAGTACTTC,CASSPAYEQYF
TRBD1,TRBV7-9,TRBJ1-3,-,TGTGCCAGCAGCTTAGGAACAGGGGGCGAAGACACCATATATTTT,CASSLGTGGEDTIYF
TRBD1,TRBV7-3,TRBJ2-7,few,TGTGCCAGCAGCTCGACCGGGACAGGGGGCGAGCAGTACTTC,CASSSTGTGGEQYF
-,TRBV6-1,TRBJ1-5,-,TGTGCCAGCAGTGACACCCCAGGCAGGGCTAATCAGCCCCAGCATTTT,CASSDTPGRANQPQHF
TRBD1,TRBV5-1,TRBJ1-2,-,TGCGCCAGCAGCTTGGGACAGGGGGCCGACGGCTACACCTTC,CASSLGQGADGYTF
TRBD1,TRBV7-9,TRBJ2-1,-,TGTGCCAGCAGCACCGGGACAGGGGTGCCCAATGAGCAGTTCTTC,CASSTGTGVPNEQFF
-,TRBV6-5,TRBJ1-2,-,TGTGCCAGCACCTCCCCCGGGAATGGCTACACCTTC,CASTSPGNGYTF
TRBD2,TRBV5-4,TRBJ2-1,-,TGTGCCAGCAGCTTGGACGGGACTAGCGGGGGGGCATACAATGAGCAGTTCTTC,CASSLDGTSGGAYNEQFF
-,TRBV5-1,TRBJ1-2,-,TGCGCCAGCAGCTTTAATCAGGGTAATCAGGGCTACACCTTC,CASSFNQGNQGYTF
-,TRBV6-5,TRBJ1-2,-,TGTGCCAGCAGGCCCGAGACAGCTAACTATGGCTACACCTTC,CASRPETANYGYTF
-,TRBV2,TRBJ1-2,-,TGTGCCAGCAGGGATCGTACAGTACGTGGCTACACCTTC,CASRDRTVRGYTF
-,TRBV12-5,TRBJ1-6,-,TGTGCTAGTGGTTTCTACGGTGATTCACCCCTCCACTTT,CASGFYGDSPLHF
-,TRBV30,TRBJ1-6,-,TGTGCCTGGACCTCCGCAAGGAGGTTTGGTTCACCCCTCCACTTT,CAWTSARRFGSPLHF
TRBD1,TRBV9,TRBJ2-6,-,TGTGCCAGCAGCGCTTTACAGGGGAGCGTTGCTGGGGCCAACGTCCTGACTTTC,CASSALQGSVAGANVLTF
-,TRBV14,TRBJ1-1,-,TGTGCCAGCAGCCAACCCAACAGGGCGCTGGCTGAAGCTTTCTTT,CASSQPNRALAEAFF
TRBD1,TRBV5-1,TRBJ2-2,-,TGCGCCAGCAGCTTGGTAGGGACAGGGACCGGGGAGCTGTTTTTT,CASSLVGTGTGELFF
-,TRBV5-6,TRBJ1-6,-,TGTGCCAGCAGCTTGGAAGGCGGGTCCTATAATTCACCCCTCCACTTT,CASSLEGGSYNSPLHF
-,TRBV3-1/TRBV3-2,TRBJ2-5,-,TGTGCCAGCAGCCAAGGTGAACAGGTCGGTGGGACCCAGTACTTC,CASSQGEQVGGTQYF
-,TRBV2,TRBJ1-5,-,TGTGCCAGCAACAGGGAATTGGGCAATCAGCCCCAGCATTTT,CASNRELGNQPQHF
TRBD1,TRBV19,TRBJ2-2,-,TGTGCCAGTAGCGCACTGCCCGGACAGGGGTCTAACACCGGGGAGCTGTTTTTT,CASSALPGQGSNTGELFF
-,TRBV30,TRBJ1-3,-,TGTGCCTGGAGTCCCCAATGGGAGGGGGGTGTCGGAAACACCATATATTTT,CAWSPQWEGGVGNTIYF
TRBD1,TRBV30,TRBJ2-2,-,TGTGCCTGGAGTGACAGGGGAACCGGGGAGCTGTTTTTT,CAWSDRGTGELFF
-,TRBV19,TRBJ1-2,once,TGTGCCAGTAGTATAGAAGGGACTGGGACCAGCGGCTACACCTTC,CASSIEGTGTSGYTF
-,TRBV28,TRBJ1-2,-,TGTGCCAGCAGTCTCAGGGTTTTCTATGGCTACACCTTC,CASSLRVFYGYTF
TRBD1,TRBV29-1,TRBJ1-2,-,TGCAGCGTCAACAGGGGGAGCTATGGCTACACCTTC,CSVNRGSYGYTF
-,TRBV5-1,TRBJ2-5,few,TGCGCCAGCAGCTTGATATCAGCAGGGATGGAGGAGACCCAGTACTTC,CASSLISAGMEETQYF
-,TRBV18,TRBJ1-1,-,TGTGCCAGCTCACCACCTAACATGAACACTGAAGCTTTCTTT,CASSPPNMNTEAFF
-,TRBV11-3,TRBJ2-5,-,TGTGCCAGCAGCTTAGGGATCGGGGGGCTTCAAAAAGAGACCCAGTACTTC,CASSLGIGGLQKETQYF
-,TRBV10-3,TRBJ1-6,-,TGTGCCATCGAAGACAGAGAAGGTTCACCCCTCCACTTT,CAIEDREGSPLHF
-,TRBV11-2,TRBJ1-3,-,TGTGCCGGAGGGAGACGACAGTCTTCTGGAAACACCATATATTTT,CAGGRRQSSGNTIYF
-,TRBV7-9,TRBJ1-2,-,TGTGCCAGCAGCTTAACAGGGTCGAGCTATGGCTACACCTTC,CASSLTGSSYGYTF
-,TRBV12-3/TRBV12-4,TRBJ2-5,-,TGTGCCAGCAGTTTAACGGGGAGGGAGACCCAGTACTTC,CASSLTGRETQYF
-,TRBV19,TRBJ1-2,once,TGTGCCAGTAGCCCCCCCGGGACTAACTATGGCTACACCTTC,CASSPPGTNYGYTF
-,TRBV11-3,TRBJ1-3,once,TGTGCCAGCAGCTCACGGGACTCTGGAAACACCATATATTTT,CASSSRDSGNTIYF
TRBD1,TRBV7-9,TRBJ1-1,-,TGTGCCAGCAGTTATGAACCGGGACAGGGGAATACTGAAGCTTTCTTT,CASSYEPGQGNTEAFF
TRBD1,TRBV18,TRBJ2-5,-,TGTGCCAGCTCACCACCGAGGGGGACAGGGGATGAAGAGACCCAGTACTTC,CASSPPRGTGDEETQYF
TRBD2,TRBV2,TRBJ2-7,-,TGTGCCAGCAGCCTGAATTTTAGCGGGGGTTTAGCGGGTATGGTCGAGCAGTACTTC,CASSLNFSGGLAGMVEQYF
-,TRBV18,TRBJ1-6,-,TGTGCCAGCTCACCTTCGCCCTACTCCTATAATTCACCCCTCCACTTT,CASSPSPYSYNSPLHF